This TCR beta chain was sequenced in a study of cytomegalovirus exposure and HLA in healthy donors. The germline CDR1 and CDR2 sequences are MNHEY and SMNVEV (reference sequence). The trim removed 6 bases at V and 0 bases at J, leaving 10 bases unmatched. The CDR3 is 17 amino acids. Notes on the study in general: Subsequent analysis found a tendency for first-cohort TCR clusters to co-occur within the 120 or so validation repertoires.

Clones were read by immunoSEQ multiplex PCR, and TCRdb kept only the in-frame ones, dropping some. The sample lists over 200,000 clones; 88% were seen once. As concerns this clone: The antigen is unknown.

The J gene is TRBJ2-2, the V gene TRBV27, with 7 nucleotides matching TRBD1. Input material: PBMCs. The origin of this receptor is a woman aged 18-35 years in good health and CMV-seronegative. This CDR3 reads CASSLDVDRANTGELFF. The CDR3 region has the DNA TGTGCCAGCAGCCTCGATGTTGACAGGGCGAACACCGGGGAGCTGTTTTTT.